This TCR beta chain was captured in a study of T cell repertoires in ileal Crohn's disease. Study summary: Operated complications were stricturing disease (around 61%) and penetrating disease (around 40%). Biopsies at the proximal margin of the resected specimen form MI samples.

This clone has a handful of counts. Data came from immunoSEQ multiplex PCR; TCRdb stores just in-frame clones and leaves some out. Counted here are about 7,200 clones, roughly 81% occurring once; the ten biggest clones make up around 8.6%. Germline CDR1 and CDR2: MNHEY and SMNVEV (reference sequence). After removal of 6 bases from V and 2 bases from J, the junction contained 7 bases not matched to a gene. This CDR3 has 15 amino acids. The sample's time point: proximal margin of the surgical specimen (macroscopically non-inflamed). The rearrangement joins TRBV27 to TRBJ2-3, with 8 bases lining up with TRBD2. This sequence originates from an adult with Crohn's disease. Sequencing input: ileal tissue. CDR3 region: CASRLAGLLTDTQYF. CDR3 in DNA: TGTGCCAGCAGGTTAGCGGGATTGCTCACAGATACGCAGTATTTT.